Below, 17 T cell receptor beta chains from the same sample are listed, as sequenced in a study of blood T cell repertoires in COVID-19. Here immunoSEQ multiplex PCR was the method, and the copy in TCRdb shows in-frame clones only, minus some. The sample has some 220,000 clones; roughly 85% are singletons. Sequencing was performed on peripheral blood. These receptors all stem from a woman aged 18-35 years who had recovered from COVID-19.

This clone was seen a single time. This rearrangement joins TRBV6-5 to TRBJ2-1, with 7 bases fitting TRBD2. CDR3 length: 15 amino acids. J was trimmed by 8 bases and V by 7 bases; bases with no gene match: 14. In germline, CDR1 is MNHEY, CDR2 SVGAGI. The chain's CDR3 is CASTPGGGSWDEQFF. CDR3 coding DNA: TGTGCCAGCACCCCGGGCGGCGGGAGTTGGGATGAGCAGTTCTTC.

The CDR3 DNA is TGCAGCACTTCAGGGAACACTGAAGCTTTCTTT. Protein product: CSTSGNTEAFF. The V gene is TRBV29-1, the J gene TRBJ1-1; D unclear. V was cut by 8 bases and J by 1 base, with 8 bases left in between. The length of the CDR3 is 11 residues. CDR1 SQVTM and CDR2 ANQGSEA come from the germline V gene.

The chain links TRBV11-2 to TRBJ1-4; D is possibly TRBD1 (6 bases). The V gene's germline CDR1 is SGHAT and CDR2 FQNNGV. Trimming pared 4 bases from V and 4 bases from J, leaving 10 bases between. The CDR3 totals 14 residues. CDR3 nucleotides: TGTGCCAGCAGCTCCGGGACAATTAATGAAAAACTGTTTTTT. Translation gives CASSSGTINEKLFF.

This rearrangement joins TRBV6-5 to TRBJ1-1; 8 nucleotides agree with TRBD1. V lost 3 bases, J lost 7 bases, and 13 bases stayed unmatched. The V gene's germline CDR1 is MNHEY and CDR2 SVGAGI. The length of the CDR3 is 16 residues. Here the CDR3 DNA reads TGTGCCAGCAGTTATAACTCCCGGGACAGGCCCTTTGAAGCTTTCTTT. Its protein is CASSYNSRDRPFEAFF.

Here the CDR3 reads CASTPAPRRGEAFF. CDR3 DNA sequence: TGTGCCAGCACCCCAGCCCCCAGAAGGGGTGAAGCTTTCTTT. The chain has TRBV6-2 or TRBV6-3 and TRBJ1-1; D perhaps matches TRBD1 (5 bases). The V end lost 7 bases, the J end lost 7 bases, and 19 bases lay between the germline ends. Germline V gives CDR1 MNHEY, CDR2 SVGEGT. The CDR3 contains 14 residues.

The genes are TRBV27 and TRBJ1-1; 7 bases agree with TRBD1. The germline CDR1 and CDR2 sequences are MNHEY and SMNVEV (reference sequence). The CDR3 extends over 14 amino acids. V trimming: 5 bases; J trimming: 0 bases; junction bases outside the gene matches: 3. The CDR3 DNA reads TGTGCCAGCAGTGACAGGGCCATGAACACTGAAGCTTTCTTT. It translates to CASSDRAMNTEAFF.

The rearrangement joins TRBV24-1 to TRBJ1-1; TRBD1 aligns across 8 bases. Germline CDR1 and CDR2: KGHDR and SFDVKD. V dropped 5 bases and J dropped 2; count of bases not matched to a gene: 12. The CDR3 has 17 residues. CDR3 coding DNA: TGTGCCACCAGTGTAACCCCCGGGACAGGTTCCAACACTGAAGCTTTCTTT. As protein: CATSVTPGTGSNTEAFF.

J is TRBJ2-3 and V is TRBV15, with D tentatively TRBD2 (6 bases). Germline values: CDR1 LNHNV, CDR2 YYDKDF (reference sequence). Trimming removed 3 bases at V and 5 bases at J, with 9 bases between. The CDR3 is 13 residues long. In DNA form, the CDR3 reads TGTGCCACCAGCAGTTGGGGGGTAGATACGCAGTATTTT. Amino acid sequence: CATSSWGVDTQYF.

J is TRBJ2-7 and V is TRBV7-2, with 8 bases that match TRBD2. This CDR3 has 16 amino acids. CDR1 and CDR2 from the germline V gene are SGHTA and FQGNSA. V lost 1 base to trimming and J lost 3 bases; unmatched junction nucleotides: 8. CDR3 DNA sequence: TGTGCCAGCAGCTTAGTGGCGAATGCGGGAGGCTACGAGCAGTACTTC. The encoded protein is CASSLVANAGGYEQYF.

This chain uses TRBV11-2 with TRBJ2-1; 13 nucleotides match TRBD2. The CDR3 is made up of 15 amino acids. Unmatched junction bases numbered 2, after V lost 5 bases and J lost 4 bases. The germline CDR1 and CDR2 sequences are SGHAT and FQNNGV. CDR3 sequence: CASSMGLAGYNEQFF. The CDR3 DNA sequence: TGTGCCAGCAGCATGGGACTAGCGGGATACAATGAGCAGTTCTTC.

The rearrangement uses TRBV18 and TRBJ2-7; tentative D call: TRBD1 (6 bases). Germline V gene data show CDR1 as KGHSH and CDR2 as LQKENI. The CDR3 sequence is 14 residues long. With 4 bases removed from V and 2 bases from J, the gap between germline ends came to 12 bases. This CDR3 is CASSQRTVTYEQYF. The CDR3 DNA is TGTGCCAGCTCACAACGGACAGTGACCTACGAGCAGTACTTC.

This chain joins TRBV27 and TRBJ2-7; tentatively, D is TRBD1 (6 bases). V was pared by 4 bases and J by 4 bases, with 17 bases between. The CDR3 length is 15 residues. The V gene's germline CDR1 is MNHEY and CDR2 SMNVEV (reference sequence). CDR3 region: CASSSRGSDPYEQYF. CDR3 DNA: TGTGCCAGCAGTTCCAGGGGTTCAGACCCTTACGAGCAGTACTTC.

The rearrangement links TRBV30 to TRBJ2-3; D might be TRBD1 (7 bases). The CDR3 totals 14 residues. The germline V gene encodes CDR1 GTSNPN and CDR2 SVGIG (reference sequence). V was clipped by 0 bases and J by 5 bases, with 12 bases between them. In DNA form, the CDR3 reads TGTGCCTGGAGTGTAGGGCAGGGGGGAGATACGCAGTATTTT. Translated: CAWSVGQGGDTQYF.

J is TRBJ1-1 and V is TRBV7-2, with TRBD1 identical over 12 bases. V shed 2 bases and J 4 bases; nucleotides not matched to a gene: 8. The CDR3 contains 17 residues. CDR1 is SGHTA, CDR2 FQGNSA, per germline. The CDR3 loop reads CASSLMGQGAGFTEAFF. CDR3 bases: TGTGCCAGCAGCTTAATGGGACAGGGGGCAGGTTTCACTGAAGCTTTCTTT.

The chain combines TRBV7-3 with TRBJ2-1; perhaps TRBD1 as D (7 bases). V lost 3 bases, J lost 4 bases, and 13 bases lay in between. The germline V gene encodes CDR1 SGHTA and CDR2 FQGTGA. The CDR3 is 15 amino acids. CDR3 region: CASSLAGQPYNEQFF. The CDR3 nucleotides read TGTGCCAGCAGCTTGGCGGGACAGCCATACAATGAGCAGTTCTTC.

The chain links TRBV25-1 to TRBJ2-7; 7 bases line up with TRBD2. V lost 5 bases to trimming and J lost 2 bases; unmatched junction nucleotides: 3. Germline CDR1 and CDR2: MGHDK and SYGVNS. The CDR3 extends over 13 amino acids. CDR3 sequence: CASSSGTTYEQYF. CDR3 bases: TGTGCCAGCAGTTCCGGGACTACCTACGAGCAGTACTTC.

This sequence joins TRBV4-1 and TRBJ2-3; 7 bases map to TRBD2. Germline V gene lookup returns CDR1 MGHRA and CDR2 YSYEKL. CDR3 length: 16 amino acids. The junction had 5 bases not matched to a gene; V was cut back by 2 bases and J by 0 bases. CDR3: CASSQSRLASTDTQYF. DNA of the CDR3: TGCGCCAGCAGCCAATCCCGACTAGCTAGCACAGATACGCAGTATTTT.